This T cell receptor beta chain was sequenced in a study of PD-1 blockade in classical Hodgkin lymphoma. Study results and limitations: Partial responders and progressors had significantly lower baseline TCR diversity.

Noted time point: cycle 4 day 1 (C4D1), after 6 weeks of nivolumab. No patient escaped relapse after autologous stem cell transplantation, and brentuximab vedotin exposure varied. It was by magnetic negative selection that CD8+ T cells were isolated from thawed PBMCs. As for this clone: Its antigen is unknown.

Sequencing was performed with immunoSEQ multiplex PCR; in TCRdb, only in-frame clones are kept and a portion is missing. The table shows more than 12,000 clones, with 89% occurring only once. This TCR came from a human donor with classical Hodgkin lymphoma. Sequenced material: CD8+ T cells from blood, taken before the fourth cycle of nivolumab.

CDR3 sequence (DNA): TGCAGCGTTGAAGACCTGGGGGACCCCACAGATACGCAGTATTTT. Translated: CSVEDLGDPTDTQYF. The J gene is TRBJ2-3, the V gene TRBV29-1; the D call may be TRBD1 or TRBD2 (5 bases each). CDR3 length: 15 amino acids. Trimming removed 0 bases from V and 2 bases from J, with 12 bases in between. Germline V lookup: CDR1 SQVTM, CDR2 ANQGSEA.